This T cell receptor beta chain comes out of a study of tumor-infiltrating lymphocytes in oesophageal squamous cell carcinoma. V gave up 6 bases and J gave up 4 bases, with 13 bases separating them. This CDR3 is built from 15 residues. The germline V gene encodes CDR1 SGHTA and CDR2 FQGTGA. The table lists this clonotype with a few counts. One entry per CDR3 protein results from TCRdb running MiXCR on the PCR reads. The data hold approximately 11,000 distinct CDR3 sequences, with roughly 54% observed a single time. Material: esophageal tumor tissue. The V and J genes are TRBV7-3 and TRBJ2-6, with a tentative D call TRBD1 (6 bases). This receptor was taken from a male donor with esophageal squamous cell carcinoma. The DNA for the CDR3 is TGTGCCAGCAGGCCAATGGGGGCGGGGGCCAACGTCCTGACTTTC. This encodes CASRPMGAGANVLTF. The full variable domain, in which reference TRBV7-3 and TRBJ2-6 provide the parts outside the CDR3, is GAGVSQTPSNKVTEKGKYVELRCDPISGHTALYWYRQSLGQGPEFLIYFQGTGAADDSGLPNDRFFAVRPEGSVSTLKIQRTERGDSAVYLCASRPMGAGANVLTFGAGSRLTVL.